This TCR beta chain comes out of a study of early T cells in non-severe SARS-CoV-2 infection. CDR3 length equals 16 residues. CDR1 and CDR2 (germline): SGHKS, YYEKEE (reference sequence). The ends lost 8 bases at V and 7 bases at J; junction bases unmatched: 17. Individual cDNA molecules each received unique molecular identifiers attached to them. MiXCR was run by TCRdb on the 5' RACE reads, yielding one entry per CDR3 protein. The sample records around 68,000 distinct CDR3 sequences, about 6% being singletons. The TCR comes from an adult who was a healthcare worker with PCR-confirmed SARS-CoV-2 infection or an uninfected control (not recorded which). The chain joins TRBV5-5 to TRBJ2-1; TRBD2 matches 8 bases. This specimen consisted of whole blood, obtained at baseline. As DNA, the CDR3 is TGTGCCAGTTGCGGTAGCGGGAACTTAAGGTTTAATGAGCAGTTCTTC. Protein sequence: CASCGSGNLRFNEQFF.